This TCR beta chain was documented in a study of a mutant IDH1 vaccine in newly diagnosed glioma. Study-wide results and caveats: Immune responses induced by vaccination arose in 93.3% of the patients.

Remarks on this clone: Its antigen is not known.

Deletions cut 1 base from V and 3 bases from J, with 6 bases between. The germline V gene has CDR1 SNHLY and CDR2 FYNNEI. The CDR3 has 14 residues. Using immunoSEQ multiplex PCR, the repertoire was profiled, and TCRdb retains in-frame clones only, with some absent. Of approximately 39,000 clones listed, roughly 80% were seen once; the top ten hold 12%. Time point reported: week 5, during vaccination. A 20-mer mutant IDH1 peptide at 300 ug was injected subcutaneously with topical imiquimod. Astrocytomas that were new, WHO grade 3 or 4, IDH1-mutant and ATRX-lost were present in the donors. This chain uses TRBV2 with TRBJ2-2, with unresolved D. The source material was PBMCs, sampled from a glioma patient whose treatment included an IDH1 peptide vaccine. This receptor was identified in a man over 45 with glioma. The CDR3 DNA follows: TGTGCCAGCAGTGAAGAGAAGTACACCGGGGAGCTGTTTTTT. Translation: CASSEEKYTGELFF.